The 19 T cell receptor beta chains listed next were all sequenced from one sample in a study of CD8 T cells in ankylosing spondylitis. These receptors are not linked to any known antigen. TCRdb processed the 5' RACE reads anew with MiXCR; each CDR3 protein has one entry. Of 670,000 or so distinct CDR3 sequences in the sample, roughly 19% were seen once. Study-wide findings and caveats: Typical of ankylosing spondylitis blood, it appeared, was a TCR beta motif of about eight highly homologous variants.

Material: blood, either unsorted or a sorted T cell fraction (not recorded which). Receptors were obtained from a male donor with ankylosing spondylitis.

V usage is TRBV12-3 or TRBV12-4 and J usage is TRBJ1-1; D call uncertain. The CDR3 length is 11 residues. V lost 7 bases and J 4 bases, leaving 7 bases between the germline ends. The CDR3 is CASKKGTEAFF. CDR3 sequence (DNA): TGTGCCAGCAAAAAAGGCACTGAAGCTTTCTTT.

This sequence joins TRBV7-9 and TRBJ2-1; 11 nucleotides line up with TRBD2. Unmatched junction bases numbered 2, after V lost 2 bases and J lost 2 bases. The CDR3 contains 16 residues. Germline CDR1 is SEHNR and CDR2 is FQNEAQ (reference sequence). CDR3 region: CASSLRLAGPYNEQFF. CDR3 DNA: TGTGCCAGCAGCTTACGACTAGCGGGACCCTACAATGAGCAGTTCTTC.

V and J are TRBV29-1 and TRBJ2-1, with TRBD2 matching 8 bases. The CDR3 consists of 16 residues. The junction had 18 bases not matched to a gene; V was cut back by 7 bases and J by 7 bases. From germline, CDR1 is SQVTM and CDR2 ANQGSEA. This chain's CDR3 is CSARPPGLDVWNEQFF. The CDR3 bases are TGCAGCGCCCGACCCCCGGGACTAGATGTTTGGAATGAGCAGTTCTTC.

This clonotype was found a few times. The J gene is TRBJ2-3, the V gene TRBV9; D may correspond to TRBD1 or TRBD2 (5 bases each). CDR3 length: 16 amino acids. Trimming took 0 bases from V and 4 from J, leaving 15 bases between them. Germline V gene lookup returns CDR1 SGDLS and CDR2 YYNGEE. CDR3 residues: CASSVGGERRADTQYF. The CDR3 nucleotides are TGTGCCAGCAGCGTAGGAGGGGAGCGGCGGGCAGATACGCAGTATTTT.

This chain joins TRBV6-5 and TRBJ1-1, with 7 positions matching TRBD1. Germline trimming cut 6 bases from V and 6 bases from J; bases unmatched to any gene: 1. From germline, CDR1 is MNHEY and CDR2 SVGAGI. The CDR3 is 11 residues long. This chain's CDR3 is CASRGGAEAFF. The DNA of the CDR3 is TGTGCCAGCAGAGGGGGCGCTGAAGCTTTCTTT.

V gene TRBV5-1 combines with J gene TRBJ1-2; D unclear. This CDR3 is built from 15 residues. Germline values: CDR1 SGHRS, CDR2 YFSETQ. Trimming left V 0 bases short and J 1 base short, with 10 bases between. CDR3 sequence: CASSLASGINYGYTF. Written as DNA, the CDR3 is TGCGCCAGCAGCTTGGCCTCTGGGATTAACTATGGCTACACCTTC.

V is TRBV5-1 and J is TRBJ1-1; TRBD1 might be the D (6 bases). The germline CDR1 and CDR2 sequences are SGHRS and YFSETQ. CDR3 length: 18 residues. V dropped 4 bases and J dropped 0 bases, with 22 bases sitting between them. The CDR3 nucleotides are TGCGCCAGCAGCCTGGAACTCTTGTCGAGGGGGATGAACACTGAAGCTTTCTTT. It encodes CASSLELLSRGMNTEAFF.

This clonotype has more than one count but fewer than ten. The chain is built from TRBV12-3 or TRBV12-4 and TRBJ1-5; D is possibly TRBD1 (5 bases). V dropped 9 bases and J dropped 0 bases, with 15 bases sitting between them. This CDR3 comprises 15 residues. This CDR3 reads CASSSGGVSNQPQHF. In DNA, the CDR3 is TGTGCCAGTTCCTCGGGGGGGGTTAGCAATCAGCCCCAGCATTTT.

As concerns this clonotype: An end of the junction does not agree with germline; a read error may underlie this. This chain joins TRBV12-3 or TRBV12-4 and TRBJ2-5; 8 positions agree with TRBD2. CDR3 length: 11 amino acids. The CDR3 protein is CASSTRTSPHF. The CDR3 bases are TGTGCCAGCAGTACCCGGACTAGCCCGCACTTC.

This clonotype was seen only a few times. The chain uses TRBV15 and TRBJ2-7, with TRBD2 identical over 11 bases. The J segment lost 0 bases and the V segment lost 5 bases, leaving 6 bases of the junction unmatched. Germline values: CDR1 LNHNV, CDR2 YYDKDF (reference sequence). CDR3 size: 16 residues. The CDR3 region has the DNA TGTGCCACCAGCTTGGGACTAGCGGTTAACTCCTACGAGCAGTACTTC. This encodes CATSLGLAVNSYEQYF.

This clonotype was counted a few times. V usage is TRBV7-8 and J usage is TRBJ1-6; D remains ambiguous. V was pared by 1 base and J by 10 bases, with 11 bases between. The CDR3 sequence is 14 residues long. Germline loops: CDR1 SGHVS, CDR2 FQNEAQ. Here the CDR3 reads CASSLVSPASPLHF. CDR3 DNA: TGTGCCAGCAGCTTAGTATCCCCTGCCTCACCCCTCCACTTT.

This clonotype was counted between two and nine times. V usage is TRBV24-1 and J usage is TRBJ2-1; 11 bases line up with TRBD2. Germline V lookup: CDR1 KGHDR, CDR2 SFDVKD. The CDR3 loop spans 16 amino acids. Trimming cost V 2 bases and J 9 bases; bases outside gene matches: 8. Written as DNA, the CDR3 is TGTGCCACCAGTGATTGGGCTAGCGGGAGGCTCGGTGAGCAGTTCTTC. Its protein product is CATSDWASGRLGEQFF.

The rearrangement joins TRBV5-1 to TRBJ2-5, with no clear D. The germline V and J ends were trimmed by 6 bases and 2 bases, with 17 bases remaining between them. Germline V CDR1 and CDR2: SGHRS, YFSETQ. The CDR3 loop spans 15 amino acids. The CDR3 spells CASTPDRTYQETQYF. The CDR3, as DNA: TGCGCCAGCACACCAGATCGGACCTATCAAGAGACCCAGTACTTC.

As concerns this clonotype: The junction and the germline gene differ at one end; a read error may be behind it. Here the CDR3 reads CVSSTGPQSAEGRNEQFF. Here the CDR3 DNA reads TGTGTCAGCAGCACAGGACCCCAATCCGCGGAGGGGAGGAATGAGCAGTTCTTC. The gene calls are TRBV7-3 and TRBJ2-1; a possible D gene is TRBD2 (6 bases). This CDR3 contains 18 residues. Germline assignment: CDR1 SGHTA and CDR2 FQGTGA.

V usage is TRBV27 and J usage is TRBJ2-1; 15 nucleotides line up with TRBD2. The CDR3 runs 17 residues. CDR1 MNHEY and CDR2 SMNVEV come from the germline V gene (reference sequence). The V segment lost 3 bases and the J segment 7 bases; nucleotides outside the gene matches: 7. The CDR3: CASSFGLAGGPGNEQFF. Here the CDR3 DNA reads TGTGCCAGCAGTTTCGGACTAGCGGGAGGGCCGGGTAATGAGCAGTTCTTC.

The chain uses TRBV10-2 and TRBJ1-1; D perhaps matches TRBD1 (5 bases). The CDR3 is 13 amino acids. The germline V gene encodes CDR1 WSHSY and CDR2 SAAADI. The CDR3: CASMGDWDTEAFF. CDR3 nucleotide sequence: TGCGCTTCGATGGGGGATTGGGACACTGAAGCTTTCTTT.

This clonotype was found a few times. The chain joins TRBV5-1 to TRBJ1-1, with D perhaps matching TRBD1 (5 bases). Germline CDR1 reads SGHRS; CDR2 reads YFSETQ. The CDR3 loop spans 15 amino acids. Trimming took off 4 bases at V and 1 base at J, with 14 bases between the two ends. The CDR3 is CASSAPLGGNTEAFF. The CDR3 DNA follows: TGCGCCAGCAGCGCCCCCCTGGGGGGGAACACTGAAGCTTTCTTT.

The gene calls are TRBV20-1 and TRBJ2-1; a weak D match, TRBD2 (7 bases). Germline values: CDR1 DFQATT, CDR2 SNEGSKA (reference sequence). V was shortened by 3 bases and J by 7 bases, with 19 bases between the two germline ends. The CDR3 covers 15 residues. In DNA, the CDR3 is TGCAGTGCTAGTGATAGGGGGGGGGCTCGGAATGAGCAGTTCTTC. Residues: CSASDRGGARNEQFF.

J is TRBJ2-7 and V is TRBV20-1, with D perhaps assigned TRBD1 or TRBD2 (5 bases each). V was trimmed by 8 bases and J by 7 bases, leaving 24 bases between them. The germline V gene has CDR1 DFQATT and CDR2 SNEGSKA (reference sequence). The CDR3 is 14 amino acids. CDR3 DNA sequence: TGCAGTTACCGACACTCGGGACCCTCAGGGGAGCAGTACTTC. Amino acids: CSYRHSGPSGEQYF.